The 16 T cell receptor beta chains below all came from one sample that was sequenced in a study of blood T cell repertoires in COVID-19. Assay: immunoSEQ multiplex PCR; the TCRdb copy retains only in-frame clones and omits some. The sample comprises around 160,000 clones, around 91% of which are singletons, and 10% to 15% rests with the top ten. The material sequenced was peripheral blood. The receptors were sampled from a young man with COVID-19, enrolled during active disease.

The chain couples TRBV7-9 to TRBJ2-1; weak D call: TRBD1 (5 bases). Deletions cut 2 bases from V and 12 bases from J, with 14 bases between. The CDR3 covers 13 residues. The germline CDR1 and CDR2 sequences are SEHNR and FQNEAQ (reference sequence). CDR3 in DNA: TGTGCCAGCAGCTTAAGACAGAACCGTAGGCAGTTCTTC. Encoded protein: CASSLRQNRRQFF.

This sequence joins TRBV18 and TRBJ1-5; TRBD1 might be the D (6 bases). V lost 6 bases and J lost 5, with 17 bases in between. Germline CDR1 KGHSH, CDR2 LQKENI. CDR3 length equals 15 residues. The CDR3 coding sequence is TGTGCCAGCTCCCTTACAGGGAAGGGCGATCAGCCCCAGCATTTT. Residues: CASSLTGKGDQPQHF.

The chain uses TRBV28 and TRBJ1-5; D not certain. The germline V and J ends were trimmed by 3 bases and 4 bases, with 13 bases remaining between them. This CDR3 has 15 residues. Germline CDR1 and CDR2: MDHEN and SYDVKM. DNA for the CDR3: TGTGCCAGCAGTTTTTATAGGCAGCGAAATCAGCCCCAGCATTTT. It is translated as CASSFYRQRNQPQHF.

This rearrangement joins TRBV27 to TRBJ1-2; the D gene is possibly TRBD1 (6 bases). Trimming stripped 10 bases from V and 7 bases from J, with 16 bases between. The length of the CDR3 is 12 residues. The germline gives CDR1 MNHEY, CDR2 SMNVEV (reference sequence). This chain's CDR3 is CATRGREVGYTF. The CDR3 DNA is TGTGCCACCAGGGGCAGGGAGGTTGGCTACACCTTC.

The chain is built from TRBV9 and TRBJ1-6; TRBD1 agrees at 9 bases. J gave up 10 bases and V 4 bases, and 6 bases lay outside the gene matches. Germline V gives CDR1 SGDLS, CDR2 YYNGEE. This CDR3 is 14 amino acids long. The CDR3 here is CASSPGQGKSPLHF. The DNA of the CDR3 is TGTGCCAGCAGCCCAGGACAGGGGAAATCACCCCTCCACTTT.

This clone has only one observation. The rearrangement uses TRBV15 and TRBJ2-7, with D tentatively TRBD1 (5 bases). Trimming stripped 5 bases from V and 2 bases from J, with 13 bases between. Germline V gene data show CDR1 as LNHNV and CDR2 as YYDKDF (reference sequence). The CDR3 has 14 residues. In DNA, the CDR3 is TGTGCCACCAGCGAATACGACAGAGCCTACGAGCAGTACTTC. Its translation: CATSEYDRAYEQYF.

The CDR3 nucleotides read TGCAGCGTTGATATACCGGCAGGGGGCTCCTACGAGCAGTACTTC. Translating gives CSVDIPAGGSYEQYF. The chain recombines TRBV29-1 with TRBJ2-7, with 7 bases that match TRBD1. Germline CDR1 SQVTM, CDR2 ANQGSEA. The junction had 8 bases not matched to a gene; V was cut back by 3 bases and J by 0 bases. The CDR3 extends over 15 amino acids.

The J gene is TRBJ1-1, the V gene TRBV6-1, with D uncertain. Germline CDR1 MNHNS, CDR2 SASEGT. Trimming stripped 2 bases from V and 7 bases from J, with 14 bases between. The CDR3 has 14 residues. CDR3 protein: CASSELGQVFEAFF. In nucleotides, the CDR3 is TGTGCCAGCAGTGAATTGGGTCAGGTCTTTGAAGCTTTCTTT.

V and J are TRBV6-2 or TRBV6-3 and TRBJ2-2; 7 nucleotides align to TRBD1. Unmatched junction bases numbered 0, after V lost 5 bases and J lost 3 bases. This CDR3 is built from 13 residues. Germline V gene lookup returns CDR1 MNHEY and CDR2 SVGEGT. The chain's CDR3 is CASSDRDTGELFF. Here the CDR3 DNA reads TGTGCCAGCAGTGACAGGGACACCGGGGAGCTGTTTTTT.

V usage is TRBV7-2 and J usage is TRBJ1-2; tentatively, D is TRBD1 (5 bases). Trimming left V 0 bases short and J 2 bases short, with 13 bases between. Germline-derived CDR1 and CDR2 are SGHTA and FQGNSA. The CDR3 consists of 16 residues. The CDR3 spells CASSLAGTSKNYGYTF. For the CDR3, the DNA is TGTGCCAGCAGCTTAGCCGGGACTTCTAAAAACTATGGCTACACCTTC.

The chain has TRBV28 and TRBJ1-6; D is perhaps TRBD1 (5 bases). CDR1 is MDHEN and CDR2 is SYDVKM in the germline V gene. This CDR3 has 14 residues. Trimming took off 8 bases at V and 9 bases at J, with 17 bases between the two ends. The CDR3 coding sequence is TGTGCCAGCGCTCCCCAGGGTCTCGGTTCACCCCTCCACTTT. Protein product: CASAPQGLGSPLHF.

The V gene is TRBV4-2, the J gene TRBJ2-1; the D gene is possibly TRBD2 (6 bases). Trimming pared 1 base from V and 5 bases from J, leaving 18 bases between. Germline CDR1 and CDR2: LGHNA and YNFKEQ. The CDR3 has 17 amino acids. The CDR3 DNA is TGTGCCAGCAGCCAAGTCCTTTCCGGGAGATCGGACAATGAGCAGTTCTTC. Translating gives CASSQVLSGRSDNEQFF.

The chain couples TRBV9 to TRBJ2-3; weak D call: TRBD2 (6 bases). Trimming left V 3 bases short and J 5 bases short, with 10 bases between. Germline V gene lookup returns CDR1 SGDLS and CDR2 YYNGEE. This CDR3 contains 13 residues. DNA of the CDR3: TGTGCCAGCAGCGCCCTTAGCGGAGATACGCAGTATTTT. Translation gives CASSALSGDTQYF.

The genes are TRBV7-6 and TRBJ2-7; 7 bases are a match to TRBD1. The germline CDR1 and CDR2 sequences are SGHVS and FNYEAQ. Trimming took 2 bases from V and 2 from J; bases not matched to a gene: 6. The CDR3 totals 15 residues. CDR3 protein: CASSLSSGTAYEQYF. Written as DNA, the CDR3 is TGTGCCAGCAGCTTATCATCCGGGACAGCCTACGAGCAGTACTTC.

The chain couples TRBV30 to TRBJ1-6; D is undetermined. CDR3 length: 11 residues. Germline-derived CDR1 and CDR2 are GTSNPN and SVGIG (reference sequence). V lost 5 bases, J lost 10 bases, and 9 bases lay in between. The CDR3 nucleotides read TGTGCCTGGGAAGGAGGCTCACCCCTCCACTTT. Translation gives CAWEGGSPLHF.

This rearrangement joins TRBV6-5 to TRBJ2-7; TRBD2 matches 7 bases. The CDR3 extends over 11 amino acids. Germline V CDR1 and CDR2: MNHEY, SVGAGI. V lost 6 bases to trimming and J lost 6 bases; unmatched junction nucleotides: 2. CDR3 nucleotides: TGTGCCAGCAGCCCGGGGGGCGAGCAGTACTTC. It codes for CASSPGGEQYF.